This entry concerns a single T cell receptor (beta chain). The antigen remains undetermined. The data originate from a study of cytomegalovirus exposure and HLA in healthy donors. At the level of the study: A data release that came early held some 84 million unique TCRs from HLA-typed donors.

Researchers ran the PCR with 60 Vbeta and 13 Jbeta primers. Clones were read by immunoSEQ multiplex PCR, and TCRdb kept only the in-frame ones, dropping some. The sample yields over 100,000 clones, 50% to 75% seen once. Study observations and caveats: In an earlier analysis, productive rearrangement rates for most beta V segments clustered near 87% or 30%. The number of N-insertions in an Asian-associated ancestry cluster was reportedly below the approximately 700-donor mean in a later analysis. Under in vitro conditions, three CMV-associated chains were confirmed as specific for CMV antigens.

The CDR3 has 15 residues. V shed 6 bases, J shed 3 bases, and the junction held 4 bases outside the gene matches. Germline lookup yields CDR1 MNHNS and CDR2 SASEGT. Material for sequencing was PBMCs. J is TRBJ2-2 and V is TRBV6-1, with 10 bases that match TRBD1. This clonotype was obtained from a woman between 40 and 55 years old in good health and CMV-seropositive. The DNA for the CDR3 is TGTGCCAGCAGCGCCGGGACAGGGGACACCGGGGAGCTGTTTTTT. Translation: CASSAGTGDTGELFF.